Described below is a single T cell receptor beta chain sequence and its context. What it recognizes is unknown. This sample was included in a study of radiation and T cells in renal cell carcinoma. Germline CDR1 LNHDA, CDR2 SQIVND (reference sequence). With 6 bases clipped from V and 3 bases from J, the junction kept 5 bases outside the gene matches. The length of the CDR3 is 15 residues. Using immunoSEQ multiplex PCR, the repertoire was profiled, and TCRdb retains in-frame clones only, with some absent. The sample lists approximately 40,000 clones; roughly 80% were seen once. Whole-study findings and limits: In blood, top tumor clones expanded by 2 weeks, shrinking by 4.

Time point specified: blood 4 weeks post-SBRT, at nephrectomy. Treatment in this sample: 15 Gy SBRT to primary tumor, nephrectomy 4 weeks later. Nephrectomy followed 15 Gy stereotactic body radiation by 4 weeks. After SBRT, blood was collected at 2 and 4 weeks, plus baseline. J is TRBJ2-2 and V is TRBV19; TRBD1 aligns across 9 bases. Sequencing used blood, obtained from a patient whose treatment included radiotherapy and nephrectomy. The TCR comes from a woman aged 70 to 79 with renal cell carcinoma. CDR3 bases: TGTGCCAGTAGGGGGGACAGGGTGTACACCGGGGAGCTGTTTTTT. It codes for CASRGDRVYTGELFF.